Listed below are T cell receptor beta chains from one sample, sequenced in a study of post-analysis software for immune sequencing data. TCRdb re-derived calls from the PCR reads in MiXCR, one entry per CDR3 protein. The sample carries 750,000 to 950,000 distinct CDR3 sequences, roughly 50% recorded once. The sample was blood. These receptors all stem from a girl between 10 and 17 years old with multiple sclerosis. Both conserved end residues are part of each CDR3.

CASSLELRGYEQYF	NA	TRBV5-1
CSVAGSQETQYF	TRBJ2-5	TRBV29-1
CSVDSGTGFGHEQYF	TRBJ2-7	TRBV20-1
CSAGGDSGNPYEQYF	TRBJ2-7	TRBV20-1
CAISGETSGNSYEQYF	TRBJ2-7	TRBV10-3
CAISFSGHYGYTF	TRBJ1-2	TRBV10-3
CASSQHTGTTSNQPQHF	TRBJ1-5	TRBV7-8
CASSEGLAKNIQYF	TRBJ2-4	TRBV6-1
CASSFGTGVYGYTF	TRBJ1-2	TRBV12-3/TRBV12-4
CASSAGDRRFQETQYF	TRBJ2-5	TRBV5-1
CSTSRARTSWETQYF	NA	TRBV20-1
CSALLAGGQSSYNEQFF	TRBJ2-1	TRBV20-1
CASSLWRRDTQYF	TRBJ2-3	TRBV7-3
CASSDRVPIPQHF	TRBJ1-5	TRBV19
CASSLEAKDVGGHVGELFF	TRBJ2-2	TRBV11-2
CASSQGTGSYGYTF	TRBJ1-2	TRBV3-1
CSASTSGEDYVYEQYF	TRBJ2-7	TRBV20-1
CASREGSGGRYTQYF	TRBJ2-3	TRBV14
CASSLGQGANEQYF	TRBJ2-7	TRBV5-1
CSASDRGYNEQFF	TRBJ2-1	TRBV20-1
CASSLHPDTQYF	TRBJ2-3	TRBV7-3
CASSQDPRFYEQYF	NA	TRBV3-1
CAHSLAAYNEQFF	TRBJ2-1	TRBV6-6
CAGRPRTDYNEQFF	TRBJ2-1	TRBV6-5
CASSLKVGPILSYEQYF	TRBJ2-7	TRBV5-6
CASSPLADLAKNIQYF	TRBJ2-4	TRBV7-9
CTSSFLATYEQYF	TRBJ2-7	TRBV5-5
CSAQWGRGHPYSTDTQYF	TRBJ2-3	TRBV20-1
CASSQHRGRETQYF	TRBJ2-5	TRBV5-1
CASTDRNSPLHF	TRBJ1-6	TRBV6-2/TRBV6-3
CATSDSRTGGYEQYF	TRBJ2-7	TRBV24-1
CASRVTSGASTYEQYF	TRBJ2-7	TRBV7-2
CASSQESKGETQYF	TRBJ2-5	TRBV4-1
CASSLRLAGAVNEQFF	TRBJ2-1	TRBV27
CASSGQGAVGYGYTF	TRBJ1-2	TRBV6-1
CASSLADRGSGGYTF	TRBJ1-2	TRBV5-5
CSASPGSSTYEQYF	TRBJ2-7	TRBV20-1
CASSLEGSLHEQYF	TRBJ2-7	TRBV7-2
CSARVGQGYGYTF	TRBJ1-2	TRBV20-1
CSARQSGKLSYEQYF	TRBJ2-7	TRBV20-1
CASSGGFPYYEQYF	TRBJ2-7	TRBV25-1
CATRGGETQYF	NA	TRBV7-9
CASSLSGDPSYEQYF	NA	TRBV12-3/TRBV12-4
CASSPLDRVDTQYF	TRBJ2-3	TRBV5-1
CASSLEQGRIEQFF	TRBJ2-1	TRBV5-1
CASSVEWRGYTF	TRBJ1-2	TRBV9
CASSLRMETGPYGYTF	TRBJ1-2	TRBV13
CSVEEGADTQYF	TRBJ2-3	TRBV29-1
CASRDGTSVAYEQYF	TRBJ2-7	TRBV28
CASSLLRGTEQFF	TRBJ2-1	TRBV12-3/TRBV12-4
CASSAEVEAFF	TRBJ1-1	TRBV12-3/TRBV12-4
CASSPRDVGHSGANVLTF	TRBJ2-6	TRBV7-9
CASSRDLFNVLTF	TRBJ2-6	TRBV6-6
CASSLYGQGAYTEAFF	TRBJ1-1	TRBV27